The 11 T cell receptor beta chains in this list originate from one sample, sequenced in a study of Graves' ophthalmopathy and Graves' hyperthyroidism. As the template, RNA transcripts were used to amplify TCR beta CDR3 regions. Second-round multiplex PCR came after first-round RT-PCR with HTBI primers. From the multiplex PCR reads, TCRdb called clonotypes with MiXCR, one entry per CDR3 protein. The profile shows some 1.1 million distinct CDR3 sequences, 36% of them singletons. The sequencing sample was made of peripheral blood or thyroid tissue (not recorded which). Receptor source: an adult man with Graves' hyperthyroidism.

The chain links TRBV12-3 or TRBV12-4 to TRBJ2-5, with TRBD2 identical over 8 bases. Trimming at V came to 6 bases and at J to 1 base, leaving 7 bases not matched to a gene. The CDR3 runs to 15 residues. Here the CDR3 DNA reads TGTGCCAGCAGAGATACCGGGACTAGCCAAGAGACCCAGTACTTC. Translated: CASRDTGTSQETQYF.

As regards this clonotype: Given a much more abundant clone one base away, this may be a read error. The chain carries TRBV9 and TRBJ1-6, with D maybe TRBD1 (5 bases). The germline CDR1 and CDR2 sequences are SGDLS and YYNGEE. CDR3 length: 14 residues. With 4 bases removed from V and 10 bases from J, the gap between germline ends came to 15 bases. DNA for the CDR3: TGTGCCAGCAGCTTGCTTCAGGGAGAATCACCCCTCCACTTT. Translating gives CASSLLQGESPLHF.

This clonotype was found a few times. The V call is TRBV5-1, the J call TRBJ2-5; 15 bases map to TRBD2. Germline V gene sequence: CDR1 SGHRS, CDR2 YFSETQ. V was pared by 4 bases and J by 4 bases, with 8 bases of the junction left unmatched. This CDR3 contains 17 residues. CDR3 sequence reads: CASSRWTSGGAGETQYF. CDR3 bases: TGCGCCAGCAGCAGATGGACTAGCGGGGGGGCTGGAGAGACCCAGTACTTC.

This clonotype has a handful of counts. V is TRBV11-2 and J is TRBJ1-1; 8 bases are shared with TRBD1. J gave up 6 bases and V 5 bases, and 11 bases lay outside the gene matches. Looked up from germline, CDR1 is SGHAT and CDR2 is FQNNGV. The length of the CDR3 is 15 residues. CDR3 residues: CASSPHGQGAAEAFF. The CDR3 DNA reads as TGTGCCAGCAGCCCCCATGGGCAGGGGGCCGCTGAAGCTTTCTTT.

This clonotype was detected many times. This sequence joins TRBV5-5 and TRBJ1-1; D unresolved. V lost 2 bases to trimming and J lost 1 base, with 9 bases between them. The length of the CDR3 is 14 residues. From germline, CDR1 is SGHKS and CDR2 YYEKEE (reference sequence). The CDR3 loop reads CASSFSVANTEAFF. The DNA of the CDR3 is TGTGCCAGCAGCTTTAGCGTTGCGAACACTGAAGCTTTCTTT.

A note on this clonotype: It may be a read error: a sequence one base away is much more abundant. V usage is TRBV20-1 and J usage is TRBJ2-7; 7 bases align to TRBD1. The germline V gene has CDR1 DFQATT and CDR2 SNEGSKA (reference sequence). The CDR3 is 13 amino acids. V shed 5 bases, J shed 6 bases, and the junction held 10 bases outside the gene matches. The CDR3 reads CSAGLRGQAEQYF. The CDR3 DNA sequence: TGCAGTGCTGGATTGAGGGGGCAGGCCGAGCAGTACTTC.

This clonotype was counted only a few times. The chain is built from TRBV10-3 and TRBJ1-2; D call uncertain. The CDR3 covers 12 residues. Germline CDR1 reads ENHRY; CDR2 reads SYGVKD. V was clipped by 0 bases and J by 6 bases, with 5 bases between them. As DNA, the CDR3 is TGTGCCATCAGTGAGTCGACCGATGGCTACACCTTC. It specifies CAISESTDGYTF.

The chain combines TRBV7-2 with TRBJ1-6, with D possibly matching TRBD1 (5 bases). Germline CDR1 reads SGHTA; CDR2 reads FQGNSA. The CDR3 loop spans 16 amino acids. Trimming left V 4 bases short and J 1 base short, with 11 bases between. As DNA, the CDR3 is TGTGCCAGCAGCTACAGGAGGGGATCCTATAATTCACCCCTCCACTTT. Translating it yields CASSYRRGSYNSPLHF. The variable domain in full, with the rest retrieved from reference TRBV7-2 and TRBJ1-6, is GAGVSQSPSNKVTEKGKDVELRCDPISGHTALYWYRQSLGQGLEFLIYFQGNSAPDKSGLPSDRFSAERTGGSVSTLTIQRTQQEDSAVYLCASSYRRGSYNSPLHFGNGTRLTVT.

This clonotype has a handful of counts. The rearrangement links TRBV6-2 or TRBV6-3 to TRBJ2-2; 8 nucleotides match TRBD1. The CDR3 has 15 amino acids. CDR1 is MNHEY and CDR2 is SVGEGT in the germline V gene. J lost 3 bases, V lost 6 bases, and 6 bases had no gene match. DNA of the CDR3: TGTGCCAGCAGATTACAGGGACAGGACACCGGGGAGCTGTTTTTT. Translating gives CASRLQGQDTGELFF.

This clonotype occurred a few times. The J gene is TRBJ1-4, the V gene TRBV4-3; unclear D gene. Germline CDR1 LGHNA, CDR2 YSLEER. The CDR3 runs 18 residues. V lost 0 bases to trimming and J lost 5 bases, with 19 bases between them. CDR3 sequence reads: CASSQDCWDCGPNEKLFF. Here the CDR3 DNA reads TGCGCCAGCAGCCAAGATTGTTGGGATTGCGGGCCGAATGAAAAACTGTTTTTT.

The CDR3 region has the DNA TGTGCCAGCAGCCGGGGGTTAAATCCACCCCTCCACTTT. Residues: CASSRGLNPPLHF. The chain carries TRBV11-2 and TRBJ1-6; possible D gene TRBD1, 5 bases. Trimming took off 5 bases at V and 11 bases at J, with 13 bases between the two ends. The CDR3 totals 13 residues. CDR1 and CDR2 from the germline V gene are SGHAT and FQNNGV.